This paragraph covers one T cell receptor (beta chain) sequence. The sample belongs to a study of blood T cell repertoires in COVID-19. The wider study: Material from acute and convalescent COVID-19 was sourced from the United States, Italy and Spain. In each case, the material was cDNA or gDNA derived from T cells, B-cell-depleted T cells, or PBMCs.

Per the study methods: Amplification with reference gene primers provided the estimates of nucleated cell counts. This table comes from immunoSEQ multiplex PCR, and its TCRdb copy is limited to in-frame clones, with some not included. The V and J calls and clone size come from that table; D and trimming were worked out from the DNA. Counted here are approximately 530,000 clones, about 89% occurring once; the ten biggest clones make up roughly 7.3%. Patients at the Seattle site were enrolled during active infection and followed longitudinally. Germline V gene data show CDR1 as SGDLS and CDR2 as YYNGEE. The CDR3 totals 16 residues. Germline trimming cut 3 bases from V and 0 bases from J; bases unmatched to any gene: 7.

The sample taken for sequencing was peripheral blood. The sequence came from a woman between 50 and 59 years old with COVID-19, enrolled during active disease. The V and J genes are TRBV9 and TRBJ2-7; 9 bases map to TRBD1. This chain's CDR3 is CASSASLGQGSYEQYF. In nucleotides, the CDR3 is TGTGCCAGCAGCGCTTCCCTGGGACAGGGCTCCTACGAGCAGTACTTC.